The 15 T cell receptor beta chains in this list originate from one sample, sequenced in a study of control samples from healthy donors and cancer patients. The assay was immunoSEQ multiplex PCR, and TCRdb's table has in-frame clones only and misses some. The top ten hold 5% to 8.5% of the sample, which has about 110,000 clones, approximately 82% seen once. The sequenced material came from blood. Every receptor here comes from a man between 18 and 29 years old in good health.

The rearrangement uses TRBV7-2 and TRBJ2-1; possible D gene TRBD1, 5 bases. This CDR3 region has 14 residues. Germline CDR1 and CDR2: SGHTA and FQGNSA. The V gene lost 7 bases and the J gene lost 6 bases, with 16 bases spanning the gap. The CDR3, as DNA: TGTGCCAGCACCCCAGGGTACAATCTCAATGAGCAGTTCTTC. Translation gives CASTPGYNLNEQFF.

The CDR3 here is CASRSLGDSSTDTQYF. Written as DNA, the CDR3 is TGTGCCAGCAGGTCCCTCGGGGACAGCAGCACAGATACGCAGTATTTT. The rearrangement joins TRBV28 to TRBJ2-3, with TRBD1 identical over 7 bases. Germline CDR1 is MDHEN and CDR2 is SYDVKM. Unmatched junction bases numbered 9, after V lost 6 bases and J lost 0 bases. This CDR3 comprises 16 residues. The variable domain in full, completed from reference TRBV28 and TRBJ2-3, reads DVKVTQSSRYLVKRTGEKVFLECVQDMDHENMFWYRQDPGLGLRLIYFSYDVKMKEKGDIPEGYSVSREKKERFSLILESASTNQTSMYLCASRSLGDSSTDTQYFGPGTRLTVL.

V usage is TRBV21-1 and J usage is TRBJ1-2. TRBV21-1 is termed a pseudogene. The CDR3 runs to 16 residues. Here the CDR3 reads CASSKLETPIAYGYTF. CDR3 nucleotides: TGTGCCAGCAGCAAATTGGAGACCCCAATCGCCTATGGCTACACCTTC.

This clone is medium-sized within its sample. The V call is TRBV19, the J call TRBJ1-2; D might be TRBD1 (5 bases). CDR1 and CDR2 (germline): LNHDA, SQIVND (reference sequence). The CDR3 is 15 residues long. Trimming took 0 bases from V and 5 from J, leaving 13 bases between them. CDR3 nucleotide sequence: TGTGCCAGTAGTATAGACTTGCAGACAGCATATGGCTACACCTTC. The encoded protein is CASSIDLQTAYGYTF.

The chain employs TRBV30 and TRBJ1-4; D is ambiguous. This CDR3 region has 14 residues. Trimming shortened V by 2 bases and J by 8 bases, and 15 bases separated the two germline ends. Germline V lookup: CDR1 GTSNPN, CDR2 SVGIG (reference sequence). In DNA form, the CDR3 reads TGTGCCTGGAGTACCGGGCCCTCAAGGGAAAAACTGTTTTTT. This gives the protein CAWSTGPSREKLFF.

This clone was observed a few times. The genes are TRBV2 and TRBJ2-5; 7 bases agree with TRBD1. CDR1 and CDR2 from the germline V gene are SNHLY and FYNNEI. V trimming: 1 base; J trimming: 2 bases; junction bases outside the gene matches: 1. The CDR3 consists of 14 residues. For the CDR3, the DNA is TGTGCCAGCAGTGAAGAACAGGGGCAAGAGACCCAGTACTTC. Translated: CASSEEQGQETQYF.

The rearrangement joins TRBV4-1 to TRBJ2-5; maybe TRBD1 (6 bases). The CDR3 runs 14 residues. The germline gives CDR1 MGHRA, CDR2 YSYEKL. The V gene lost 4 bases and the J gene lost 1 base, with 10 bases spanning the gap. The CDR3 nucleotides are TGCGCCAGCAGCCCGACAGGTCCCCAAGAGACCCAGTACTTC. As protein: CASSPTGPQETQYF.

This clone has only one observation. This chain joins TRBV7-2 and TRBJ2-7; 12 bases are a match to TRBD1. This CDR3 is 17 amino acids long. In germline, CDR1 is SGHTA, CDR2 FQGNSA. Trimming at V came to 6 bases and at J to 5 bases, leaving 14 bases not matched to a gene. The CDR3 DNA reads as TGTGCCAGCAGTTTGCCGGGACAGGGGGCTCTTTTCCACGAGCAGTACTTC. This translates into CASSLPGQGALFHEQYF.

This clone is a singleton in its sample. The J gene is TRBJ1-2, the V gene TRBV13; D perhaps matches TRBD1 (6 bases). The CDR3 is made up of 16 amino acids. Germline V lookup: CDR1 PRHDT, CDR2 FYEKMQ (reference sequence). Trimming left V 0 bases short and J 8 bases short, with 19 bases between. The CDR3 here is CASSLGVPRGAQGYTF. DNA of the CDR3: TGTGCCAGCAGCTTAGGAGTTCCCCGGGGGGCCCAGGGCTACACCTTC.

The CDR3 DNA follows: TGCAGTGGTTTCTTAGATACGCAGTATTTT. This encodes CSGFLDTQYF. V gene TRBV20-1 combines with J gene TRBJ2-3; D ambiguous. This CDR3 spans 10 amino acids. The germline gives CDR1 DFQATT, CDR2 SNEGSKA (reference sequence). V was trimmed by 7 bases and J by 5 bases, leaving 7 bases between them.

V is TRBV28 and J is TRBJ1-5; 10 bases map to TRBD1. Germline V gene sequence: CDR1 MDHEN, CDR2 SYDVKM. The CDR3 spans 17 residues. V was pared by 5 bases and J by 0 bases, with 7 bases of the junction left unmatched. In nucleotides, the CDR3 is TGTGCCAGCAGTAAGACGACAGGGGGCCTTAGCAATCAGCCCCAGCATTTT. This gives the protein CASSKTTGGLSNQPQHF.

This sequence joins TRBV5-1 and TRBJ2-1, with D possibly matching TRBD1 (6 bases). There are 15 residues in the CDR3. Trimming stripped 2 bases from V and 6 bases from J, with 15 bases between. Germline V gives CDR1 SGHRS, CDR2 YFSETQ. The CDR3 here is CASSFPGAGGNEQFF. For the CDR3, the DNA is TGCGCCAGCAGCTTCCCAGGGGCAGGTGGCAATGAGCAGTTCTTC.

This chain links TRBV6-5 with TRBJ2-1; tentative D call: TRBD2 (5 bases). Germline lookup yields CDR1 MNHEY and CDR2 SVGAGI. This CDR3 is 14 amino acids long. The V end lost 4 bases, the J end lost 9 bases, and 16 bases lay between the germline ends. The CDR3 nucleotides are TGTGCCAGCAGTTCTCGAGGGCTTAACAGTGAGCAGTTCTTC. Protein product: CASSSRGLNSEQFF.

The CDR3 coding sequence is TGTGCTAGTGGTTTGGTCGTCGGGCGAGATTCTAACTATGGCTACACCTTC. Its protein is CASGLVVGRDSNYGYTF. The rearrangement joins TRBV12-5 to TRBJ1-2; no reliable D call. V lost 0 bases, J lost 0 bases, and 14 bases lay in between. Per the germline V gene, CDR1 is LGHNT and CDR2 is FRNRAP. The CDR3 is 17 amino acids.

The rearrangement links TRBV3-1 (or the pseudogene TRBV3-2) to TRBJ1-5, with D unclear. The germline V gene has CDR1 LGHDT and CDR2 YNNKEL (reference sequence). The CDR3 totals 15 residues. V lost 0 bases and J 2 bases, leaving 8 bases between the germline ends. CDR3 DNA: TGTGCCAGCAGCCAAGATATGTCCCGCAATCAGCCCCAGCATTTT. Translation: CASSQDMSRNQPQHF.